These T cell receptor beta chains were read from a single sample in a study of blood T cell repertoires in COVID-19. Produced via immunoSEQ multiplex PCR; TCRdb's table is partial and in-frame only. The repertoire holds some 100,000 clones, around 90% seen once, with approximately 1% in the top ten. Input material: peripheral blood. These receptors originate from a human donor in a cohort sampled during active COVID-19. Both conserved end residues are trimmed from each CDR3. Fields, in order: V gene, CDR3 protein.

>TRBV2
ATRTDWETQY
>TRBV19
ASSIMPGGTGELF
>TRBV7-2
ASSEGQAGITDTQY
>TRBV4-1
ASSLRTGTDTQY
>TRBV15
ATTSLGPGTDTQY
>TRBV7-9
ASSSLETSLNNEQF
>TRBV5-1
ASSPSGTGGDTQY
>TRBV6-5
ASSTGSGVSAF
>TRBV3-1/TRBV3-2
ASSQGPGGADTQY
>TRBV11-2
ASSWGQGPYGYT
>TRBV10-3
AIRGHLGDTEAF
>TRBV19
ASSIGPDLGNEQF
>TRBV24-1
ATSDLDGSSYNEQF
>TRBV4-2
ASSQESGARDEQY
>TRBV4-3
ASSQEGANTEAF
>TRBV6-6
ASSYGGQPQH
>TRBV19
ASSSGQLQETQY
>TRBV14
ASSQELPGQGPLH
>TRBV9
ASSVAGGGGAKNIQY
>TRBV7-8
ASSLARAVNSPLH
>TRBV7-3
ASSVGRGPDTQY
>TRBV15
ATSRETGSGNTIY
>TRBV6-5
ASSYRSPGVSNEQF
>TRBV19
ASSKTGGTGELF
>TRBV12-3/TRBV12-4
ASSLRQGETQY
>TRBV6-6
ASTPAGTSGNTIY
>TRBV28
ASGGGTDTQY
>TRBV19
ASSPGEIGTYEQY
>TRBV19
ASSRRRGGYT
>TRBV7-9
ASSSGLAGRIYNEQF
>TRBV5-5
ASSLGPVLAGELF
>TRBV12-2
ASRPRDRGQVQPQH
>TRBV6-2/TRBV6-3
ASSLSPRQETQY
>TRBV5-5
ASSSDSYEQY
>TRBV5-1
ASSSMAKSAGRLLYEQY
>TRBV6-1
ASSDLSGNQPQH
>TRBV7-9
ASSPASEQY
>TRBV7-2
ASSFEEGQPQH
>TRBV7-8
ASSLAFGTSNTGELF
>TRBV27
ASSFKGAGNEQF
>TRBV6-5
AGSTGTGTYEQY
>TRBV11-1
ASSLERVRNTEAF
>TRBV19
ASSRWTGEAGELF
>TRBV5-4
ASSWGHLLSYNEQF
>TRBV6-5
ASSYRGIYGSPLH
>TRBV5-1
ASSLAASGSTDTQY
>TRBV4-1
ASSQVRGSYNEQF
>TRBV28
ASSSFVREGHHEQF
>TRBV20-1
SAAAAEAF
>TRBV7-8
ASSRLEPGQHVNNEQF